This T cell receptor beta chain was profiled in a study of blood T cell repertoires in COVID-19. The assay was immunoSEQ multiplex PCR, and TCRdb's table has in-frame clones only and misses some. The table shows just over 50,000 clones, with 87% occurring only once. Details on this clone: Different DNA sequences within this sample yield the same CDR3.

Trimming took 0 bases from V and 1 from J; bases not matched to a gene: 0. The germline gives CDR1 MNHEY, CDR2 SVGEGT. This CDR3 is 16 amino acids long. The clonotype comes from a human donor with active COVID-19. The donor label of this sample is uncertain. The sample was peripheral blood. This sequence joins TRBV6-2 or TRBV6-3 and TRBJ2-3; 11 positions match TRBD2. CDR3 sequence: CASSYSLAGGTDTQYF. Written as DNA, the CDR3 is TGTGCCAGCAGTTACTCACTAGCGGGGGGCACAGATACGCAGTATTTT.